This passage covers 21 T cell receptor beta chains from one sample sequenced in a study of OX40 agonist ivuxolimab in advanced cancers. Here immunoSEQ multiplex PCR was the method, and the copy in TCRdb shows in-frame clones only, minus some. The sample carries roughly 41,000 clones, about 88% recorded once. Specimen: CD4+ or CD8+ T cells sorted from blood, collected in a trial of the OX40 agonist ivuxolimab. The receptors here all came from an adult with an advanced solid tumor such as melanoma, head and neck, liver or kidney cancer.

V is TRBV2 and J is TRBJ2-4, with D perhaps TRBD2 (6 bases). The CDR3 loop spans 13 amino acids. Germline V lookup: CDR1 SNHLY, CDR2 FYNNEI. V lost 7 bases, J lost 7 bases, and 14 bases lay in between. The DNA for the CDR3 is TGTGCCAGCAACGCACCACTAGCTAACATTCAGTACTTC. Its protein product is CASNAPLANIQYF.

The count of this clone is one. CDR3 residues: CASSFPPDRIEQYF. For the CDR3, the DNA is TGTGCCAGCAGCTTTCCCCCGGACAGAATCGAGCAGTACTTC. The rearrangement joins TRBV7-8 to TRBJ2-7; maybe TRBD1 (6 bases). V lost 3 bases and J 6 bases, leaving 15 bases between the germline ends. Germline V gene sequence: CDR1 SGHVS, CDR2 FQNEAQ. The CDR3 runs to 14 residues.

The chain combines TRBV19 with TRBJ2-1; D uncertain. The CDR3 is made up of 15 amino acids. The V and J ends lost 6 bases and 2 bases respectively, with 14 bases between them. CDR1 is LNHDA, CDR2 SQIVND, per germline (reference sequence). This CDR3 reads CASSLQEPAYNEQFF. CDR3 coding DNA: TGTGCCAGTAGCCTCCAGGAACCTGCCTACAATGAGCAGTTCTTC.

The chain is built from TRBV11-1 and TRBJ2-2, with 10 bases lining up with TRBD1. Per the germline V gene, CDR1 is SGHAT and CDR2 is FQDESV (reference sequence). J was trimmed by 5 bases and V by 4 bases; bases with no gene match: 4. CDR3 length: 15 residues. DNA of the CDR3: TGTGCCAGCAGCTGGGGACAGGGGAGGACCGGGGAGCTGTTTTTT. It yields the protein CASSWGQGRTGELFF.

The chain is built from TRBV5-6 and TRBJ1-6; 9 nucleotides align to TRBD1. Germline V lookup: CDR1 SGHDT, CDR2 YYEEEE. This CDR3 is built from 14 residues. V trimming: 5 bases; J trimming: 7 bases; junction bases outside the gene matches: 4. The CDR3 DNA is TGTGCCAGCAGGTTCGGACAGGGGAATTCACCCCTCCACTTT. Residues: CASRFGQGNSPLHF.

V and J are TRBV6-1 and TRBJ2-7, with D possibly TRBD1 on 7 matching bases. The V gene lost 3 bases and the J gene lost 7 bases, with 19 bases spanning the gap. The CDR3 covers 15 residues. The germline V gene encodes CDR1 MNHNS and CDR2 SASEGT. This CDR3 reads CASSDPQGGSWEQYF. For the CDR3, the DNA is TGTGCCAGCAGTGATCCCCAGGGGGGCTCGTGGGAGCAGTACTTC.

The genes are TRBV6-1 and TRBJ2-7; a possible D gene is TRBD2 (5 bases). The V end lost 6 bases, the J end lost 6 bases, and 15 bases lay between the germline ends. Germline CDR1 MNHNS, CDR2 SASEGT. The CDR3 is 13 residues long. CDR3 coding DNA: TGTGCCAGCAGCGGTGGGCTTAGCGCCGAGCAGTACTTC. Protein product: CASSGGLSAEQYF.

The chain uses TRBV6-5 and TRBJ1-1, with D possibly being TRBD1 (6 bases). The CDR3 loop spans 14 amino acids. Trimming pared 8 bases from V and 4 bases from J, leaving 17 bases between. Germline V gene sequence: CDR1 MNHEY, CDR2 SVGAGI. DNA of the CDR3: TGTGCCAGCCTAGGGGGAGGGGTGGTCACTGAAGCTTTCTTT. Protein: CASLGGGVVTEAFF.

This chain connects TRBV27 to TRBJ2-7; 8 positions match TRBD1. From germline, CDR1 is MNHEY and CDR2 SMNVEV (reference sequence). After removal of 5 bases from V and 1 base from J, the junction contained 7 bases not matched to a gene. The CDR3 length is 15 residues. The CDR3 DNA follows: TGTGCCAGCAGTCGACAGGGGCCCTCTTCCTACGAGCAGTACTTC. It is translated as CASSRQGPSSYEQYF.

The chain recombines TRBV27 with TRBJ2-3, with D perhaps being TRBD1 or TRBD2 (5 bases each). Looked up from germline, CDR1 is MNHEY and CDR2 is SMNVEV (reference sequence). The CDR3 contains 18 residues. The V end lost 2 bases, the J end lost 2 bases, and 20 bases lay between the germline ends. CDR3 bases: TGTGCCAGCAGTTTAAAGGGACGAGGGGAGCTCTTCACAGATACGCAGTATTTT. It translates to CASSLKGRGELFTDTQYF.

DNA for the CDR3: TGTGCCAGCGGTCTTCAACAGGGAACAGATACGCAGTATTTT. This encodes CASGLQQGTDTQYF. The V call is TRBV6-5, the J call TRBJ2-3; D is possibly TRBD1 (6 bases). CDR1 is MNHEY, CDR2 SVGAGI, per germline. V was trimmed by 8 bases and J by 3 bases, leaving 15 bases between them. The CDR3 covers 14 residues.

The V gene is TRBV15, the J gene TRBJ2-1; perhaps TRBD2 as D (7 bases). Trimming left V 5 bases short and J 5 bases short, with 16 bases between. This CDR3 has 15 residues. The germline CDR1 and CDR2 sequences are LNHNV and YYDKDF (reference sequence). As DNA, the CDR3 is TGTGCCACCAGCCGAGCGAGCGGGGACAACAATGAGCAGTTCTTC. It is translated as CATSRASGDNNEQFF.

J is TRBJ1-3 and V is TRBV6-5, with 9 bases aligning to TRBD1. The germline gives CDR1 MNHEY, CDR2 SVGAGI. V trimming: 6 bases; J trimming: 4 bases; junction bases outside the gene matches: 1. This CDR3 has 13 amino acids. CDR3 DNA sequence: TGTGCCAGCAGCGACAGGGGGGGAAACACCATATATTTT. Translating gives CASSDRGGNTIYF.

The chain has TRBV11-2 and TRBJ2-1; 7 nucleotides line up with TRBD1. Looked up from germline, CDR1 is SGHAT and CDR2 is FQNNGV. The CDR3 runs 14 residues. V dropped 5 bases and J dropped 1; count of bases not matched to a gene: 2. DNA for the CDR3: TGTGCCAGCAGCGGGGGACAGTCCTACAATGAGCAGTTCTTC. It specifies CASSGGQSYNEQFF.

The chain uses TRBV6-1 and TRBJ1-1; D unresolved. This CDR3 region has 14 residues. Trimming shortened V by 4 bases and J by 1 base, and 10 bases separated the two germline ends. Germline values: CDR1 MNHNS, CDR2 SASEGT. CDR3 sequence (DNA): TGTGCCAGCAGTGCTCAGAGAGGGAACACTGAAGCTTTCTTT. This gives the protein CASSAQRGNTEAFF.

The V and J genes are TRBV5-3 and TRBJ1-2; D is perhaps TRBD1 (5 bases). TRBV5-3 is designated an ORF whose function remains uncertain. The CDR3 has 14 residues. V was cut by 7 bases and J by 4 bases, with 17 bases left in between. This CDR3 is CARPLPGYLYGYTF. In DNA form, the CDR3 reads TGTGCCAGACCCCTCCCAGGGTACCTCTATGGCTACACCTTC.

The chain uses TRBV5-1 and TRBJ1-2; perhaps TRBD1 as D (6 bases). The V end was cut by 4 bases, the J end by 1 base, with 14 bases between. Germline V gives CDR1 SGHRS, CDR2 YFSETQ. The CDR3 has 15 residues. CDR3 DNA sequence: TGCGCCAGCAGCCCGGAGGGGGGGGTTAACTATGGCTACACCTTC. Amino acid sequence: CASSPEGGVNYGYTF.

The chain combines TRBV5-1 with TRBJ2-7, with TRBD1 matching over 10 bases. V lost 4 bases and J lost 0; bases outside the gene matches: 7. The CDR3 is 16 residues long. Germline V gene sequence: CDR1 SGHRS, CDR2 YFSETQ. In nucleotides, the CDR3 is TGCGCCAGCAGCCGAAGCGACAGGGGGCTCTCCTACGAGCAGTACTTC. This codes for CASSRSDRGLSYEQYF.

CDR3 in DNA: TGTGCCAGCACTGGGGAGTACGGCGATGGGGCTTTCTTT. Translation: CASTGEYGDGAFF. The chain has TRBV6-5 and TRBJ1-1; D is undetermined. Trimming took 7 bases from V and 11 from J, leaving 20 bases between them. Germline V gives CDR1 MNHEY, CDR2 SVGAGI. CDR3 length equals 13 residues.

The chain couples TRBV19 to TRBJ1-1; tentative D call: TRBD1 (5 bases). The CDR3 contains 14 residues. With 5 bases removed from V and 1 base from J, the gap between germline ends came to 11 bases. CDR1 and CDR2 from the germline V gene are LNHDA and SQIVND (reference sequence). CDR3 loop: CASSPSDRNTEAFF. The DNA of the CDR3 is TGTGCCAGTAGTCCCAGCGACAGGAACACTGAAGCTTTCTTT.

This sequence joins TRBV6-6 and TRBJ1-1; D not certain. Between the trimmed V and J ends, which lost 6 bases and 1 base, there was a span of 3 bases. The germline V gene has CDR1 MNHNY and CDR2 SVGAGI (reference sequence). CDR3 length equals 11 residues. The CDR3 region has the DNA TGTGCCAGCAGGGAGAACACTGAAGCTTTCTTT. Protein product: CASRENTEAFF.